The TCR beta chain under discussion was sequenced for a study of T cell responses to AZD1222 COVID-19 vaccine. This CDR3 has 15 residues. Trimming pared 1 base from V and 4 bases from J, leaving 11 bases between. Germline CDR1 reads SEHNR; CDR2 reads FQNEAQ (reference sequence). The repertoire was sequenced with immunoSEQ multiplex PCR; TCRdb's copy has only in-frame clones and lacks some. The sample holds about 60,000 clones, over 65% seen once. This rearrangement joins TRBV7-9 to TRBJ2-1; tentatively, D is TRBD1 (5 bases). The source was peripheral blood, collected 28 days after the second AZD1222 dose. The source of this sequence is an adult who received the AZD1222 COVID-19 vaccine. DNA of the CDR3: TGTGCCAGCAGCTTAGATCCCGACAGTTACAATGAGCAGTTCTTC. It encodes CASSLDPDSYNEQFF.